Listed here are 12 T cell receptor beta chains from one sample, sequenced in a study of neurological immune-mediated disorders. TCRdb redid the calling of the 5' RACE reads with MiXCR, one entry per CDR3 protein. The table shows about 95,000 distinct CDR3 sequences, with 3.5% occurring only once. Sequenced input: PBMCs. The receptors shown here come from a woman between 18 and 29 years old with multiple sclerosis.

This clonotype was counted ten times or more. V gene TRBV24-1 combines with J gene TRBJ1-3, with D unresolved. Germline CDR1 is KGHDR and CDR2 is SFDVKD. The CDR3 covers 13 residues. V gave up 10 bases and J gave up 8 bases, with 17 bases separating them. The CDR3 sequence is CATQTAAEDTIYF. Written as DNA, the CDR3 is TGTGCCACGCAGACGGCAGCGGAGGACACCATATATTTT.

This clonotype showed up many times. The chain couples TRBV20-1 to TRBJ2-3, with D unclear. This CDR3 comprises 13 residues. Germline CDR1 reads DFQATT; CDR2 reads SNEGSKA (reference sequence). The ends were cut back, 5 bases at V and 1 base at J, with 10 bases in the middle. Here the CDR3 reads CSAPGKGTDTQYF. The CDR3 nucleotides are TGCAGTGCTCCAGGCAAGGGCACAGATACGCAGTATTTT.

This clonotype has at least ten counts. The V call is TRBV20-1, the J call TRBJ2-1; D is uncertain. The V end was cut by 3 bases, the J end by 4 bases, with 4 bases between. The germline V gene encodes CDR1 DFQATT and CDR2 SNEGSKA (reference sequence). The CDR3 length is 11 residues. In DNA, the CDR3 is TGCAGTGCTAGTGCATACAATGAGCAGTTCTTC. Translation: CSASAYNEQFF.

This clonotype has at least ten counts. The chain recombines TRBV30 with TRBJ2-7; tentative D call: TRBD1 (7 bases). V was shortened by 5 bases and J by 5 bases, with 19 bases between the two germline ends. CDR3 length equals 14 residues. The germline CDR1 and CDR2 sequences are GTSNPN and SVGIG (reference sequence). The CDR3 DNA is TGTGCCTGGGCCCGAGACAGGGAGGACAACGAGCAGTACTTC. Amino acids: CAWARDREDNEQYF.

This clonotype was found many times. The V gene is TRBV6-1, the J gene TRBJ1-2; tentatively, D is TRBD1 (5 bases). The CDR3 covers 14 residues. The germline V and J ends were trimmed by 2 bases and 6 bases, with 13 bases remaining between them. Germline CDR1 and CDR2: MNHNS and SASEGT. The CDR3 spells CASSETGTSHGYTF. The DNA for the CDR3 is TGTGCCAGCAGTGAAACCGGGACCTCTCATGGCTACACCTTC.

This chain joins TRBV3-1 and TRBJ2-3; D uncertain. V was trimmed by 4 bases and J by 1 base, leaving 12 bases between them. CDR3 length equals 15 residues. Germline-derived CDR1 and CDR2 are LGHDT and YNNKEL (reference sequence). CDR3 sequence: CASSRPSDGTDTQYF. The DNA for the CDR3 is TGTGCCAGCAGCCGCCCTTCGGACGGCACAGATACGCAGTATTTT.

There are many counts of this clonotype. This chain connects TRBV2 to TRBJ1-1; no definite D call. V dropped 1 base and J dropped 3 bases, with 0 bases sitting between them. This CDR3 has 11 amino acids. CDR1 and CDR2 (germline): SNHLY, FYNNEI. CDR3 sequence: CASSEDTEAFF. In DNA form, the CDR3 reads TGTGCCAGCAGTGAAGACACTGAAGCTTTCTTT.

This clonotype was seen repeatedly, ten times or more. The chain combines TRBV12-3 or TRBV12-4 with TRBJ2-1; TRBD2 matches 8 bases. The ends lost 6 bases at V and 8 bases at J; junction bases unmatched: 15. This CDR3 region has 16 residues. CDR3 loop: CASSSVGGLASHEQFF. The CDR3 bases are TGTGCCAGCAGCTCCGTGGGAGGACTAGCTTCCCATGAGCAGTTCTTC.

This clonotype has ten or more counts. The chain employs TRBV12-3 or TRBV12-4 and TRBJ2-7; 9 positions match TRBD2. V lost 2 bases and J lost 3; bases outside the gene matches: 14. The CDR3 has 18 residues. Here the CDR3 reads CASSLRTSGPSTRYEQYF. CDR3 DNA: TGTGCCAGCAGTTTAAGAACTAGCGGGCCTTCCACGCGCTACGAGCAGTACTTC.

This clonotype was seen many times. The chain employs TRBV20-1 and TRBJ2-3; perhaps TRBD2 as D (6 bases). Trimming removed 5 bases from V and 0 bases from J, with 9 bases in between. The CDR3 extends over 13 amino acids. The germline gives CDR1 DFQATT, CDR2 SNEGSKA (reference sequence). Written as DNA, the CDR3 is TGCAGTGCTCGGGGGACCAGCACAGATACGCAGTATTTT. Translating gives CSARGTSTDTQYF.

This clonotype came up many times. V usage is TRBV19 and J usage is TRBJ1-4; 8 bases agree with TRBD1. The germline gives CDR1 LNHDA, CDR2 SQIVND (reference sequence). The trim removed 4 bases at V and 10 bases at J, leaving 5 bases unmatched. The CDR3 has 13 residues. The CDR3 protein is CASSTPDRVKLFF. The CDR3 bases are TGTGCCAGTAGTACGCCGGACAGGGTAAAACTGTTTTTT.

This clonotype was recorded at least ten times. This chain links TRBV7-2 with TRBJ2-7; D is ambiguous. The V gene lost 5 bases and the J gene lost 4 bases, with 21 bases spanning the gap. Germline V lookup: CDR1 SGHTA, CDR2 FQGNSA. The CDR3 is 16 amino acids. Here the CDR3 DNA reads TGTGCCAGCAGCCTCGGAGATCCTCCCGTGTCATACGAGCAGTACTTC. This gives the protein CASSLGDPPVSYEQYF.